The rows below give T cell receptor beta chains drawn from one sample of a study of CD8 T cells in Susac syndrome. MiXCR, applied by TCRdb to the immunoSEQ multiplex PCR reads, yields one record per CDR3 protein. The sample has about 120,000 distinct CDR3 sequences; 96% are singletons. Sequenced input: CD4+ T cells from PBMCs. The receptor set was obtained from a human donor with Susac syndrome. Each CDR3 is given with its conserved first and last residue. Fields, in order: clone size, D gene, J gene, CDR3 length, V gene, CDR3 DNA, CDR3 protein. The D gene is left open where the match is weak. Size values are once, few and many counts, or a class for expanded clones, and some rows have none.

clone_size: .
d_call: .
j_call: TRBJ2-2
cdr3_length: 12
v_call: TRBV29-1
cdr3_nt: TGCAGCGTTGGAGGTTGGCCCGGGGAGCTGTTTTTT
cdr3_aa: CSVGGWPGELFF

clone_size: .
d_call: .
j_call: TRBJ1-2
cdr3_length: 13
v_call: TRBV20-1
cdr3_nt: TGCAGTCCCACAGCGACCCATAACTATGGCTACACCTTC
cdr3_aa: CSPTATHNYGYTF

clone_size: .
d_call: .
j_call: TRBJ2-6
cdr3_length: 16
v_call: TRBV9
cdr3_nt: TGTGCCAGCAGCGGCGGGACATTCTCTGGGGCCAACGTCCTGACTTTC
cdr3_aa: CASSGGTFSGANVLTF

clone_size: .
d_call: .
j_call: TRBJ2-3
cdr3_length: 19
v_call: TRBV4-1
cdr3_nt: TGCGCCAGCAGCCAACTCCCGGGTCGGCGGGATGGGGGTTCAGATACGCAGTATTTT
cdr3_aa: CASSQLPGRRDGGSDTQYF

clone_size: .
d_call: TRBD1
j_call: TRBJ2-1
cdr3_length: 13
v_call: TRBV3-1
cdr3_nt: TGTGCCAGCAGCCGGGGGACAGGCGGTGAGCAGTTCTTC
cdr3_aa: CASSRGTGGEQFF

clone_size: .
d_call: .
j_call: TRBJ2-3
cdr3_length: 15
v_call: TRBV29-1
cdr3_nt: TGCAGCGTTGAAGTTGGGGCCTCTAGCACAGATACGCAGTATTTT
cdr3_aa: CSVEVGASSTDTQYF

clone_size: .
d_call: TRBD1
j_call: TRBJ1-2
cdr3_length: 12
v_call: TRBV29-1
cdr3_nt: TGCAGCGTTGACAGGGGGCTTCAGGGCTACACCTTC
cdr3_aa: CSVDRGLQGYTF

clone_size: .
d_call: .
j_call: TRBJ2-1
cdr3_length: 15
v_call: TRBV9
cdr3_nt: TGTGCCAGCAGCGTAGTAAGCGGGTCCCCTAATGAGCAGTTCTTC
cdr3_aa: CASSVVSGSPNEQFF

clone_size: .
d_call: .
j_call: TRBJ1-1
cdr3_length: 14
v_call: TRBV5-1
cdr3_nt: TGCGCCAGCAGCAGGGACGGATTGAACACTGAAGCTTTCTTT
cdr3_aa: CASSRDGLNTEAFF

clone_size: once
d_call: .
j_call: TRBJ2-1
cdr3_length: 15
v_call: TRBV9
cdr3_nt: TGTGCCAGCAGCGTAGAGGGGGGGCCCTACAATGAGCAGTTCTTC
cdr3_aa: CASSVEGGPYNEQFF

clone_size: .
d_call: TRBD1
j_call: TRBJ2-5
cdr3_length: 15
v_call: TRBV30
cdr3_nt: TGTGCCTGGAGTGCCGGACAGGCTGGTGGGGAGACCCAGTACTTC
cdr3_aa: CAWSAGQAGGETQYF